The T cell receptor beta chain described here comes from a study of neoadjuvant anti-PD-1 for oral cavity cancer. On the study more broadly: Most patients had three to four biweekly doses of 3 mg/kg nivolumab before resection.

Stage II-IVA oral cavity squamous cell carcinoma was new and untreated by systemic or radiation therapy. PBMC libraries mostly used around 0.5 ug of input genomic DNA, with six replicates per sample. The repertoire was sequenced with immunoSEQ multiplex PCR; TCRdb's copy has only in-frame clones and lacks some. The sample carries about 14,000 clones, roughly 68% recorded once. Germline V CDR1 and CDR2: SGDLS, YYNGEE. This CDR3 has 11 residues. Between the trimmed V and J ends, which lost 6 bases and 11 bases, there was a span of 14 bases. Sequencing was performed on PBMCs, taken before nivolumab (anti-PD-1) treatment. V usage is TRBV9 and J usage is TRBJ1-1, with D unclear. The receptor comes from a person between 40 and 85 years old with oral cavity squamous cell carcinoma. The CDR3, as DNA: TGTGCCAGCAAGGGAAGGACGAGCGCTTTCTTT. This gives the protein CASKGRTSAFF.